This T cell receptor (beta chain) stems from a study of blood T cell repertoires in COVID-19. About the study: Researchers got acute and convalescent COVID-19 samples from the United States, Italy and Spain. Nucleic acid was either cDNA or gDNA, and it came from T cells, B-cell-depleted T cells, or PBMCs.

CDR3 length equals 17 residues. V shed 2 bases and J 9 bases; nucleotides not matched to a gene: 13. Germline lookup yields CDR1 GTSNPN and CDR2 SVGIG (reference sequence). In the authors' workflow: Nucleated cell number was recorded as an estimate derived from reference gene primer amplification. Clones were sequenced by immunoSEQ multiplex PCR, and TCRdb holds only the in-frame ones, with some missing. The V and J calls and clone size come from that table; D and trimming were worked out from the DNA. The sample has about 240,000 clones; roughly nine tenths are singletons. The clonotype comes from a man between 60 and 70 years old with acute or convalescent COVID-19. The chain links TRBV30 to TRBJ2-1; 13 bases match TRBD2. The sequencing input was peripheral blood. This chain's CDR3 is CAWSPFTSGRGTGEQFF. CDR3 in DNA: TGTGCCTGGAGTCCCTTCACTAGCGGGAGGGGGACCGGTGAGCAGTTCTTC.